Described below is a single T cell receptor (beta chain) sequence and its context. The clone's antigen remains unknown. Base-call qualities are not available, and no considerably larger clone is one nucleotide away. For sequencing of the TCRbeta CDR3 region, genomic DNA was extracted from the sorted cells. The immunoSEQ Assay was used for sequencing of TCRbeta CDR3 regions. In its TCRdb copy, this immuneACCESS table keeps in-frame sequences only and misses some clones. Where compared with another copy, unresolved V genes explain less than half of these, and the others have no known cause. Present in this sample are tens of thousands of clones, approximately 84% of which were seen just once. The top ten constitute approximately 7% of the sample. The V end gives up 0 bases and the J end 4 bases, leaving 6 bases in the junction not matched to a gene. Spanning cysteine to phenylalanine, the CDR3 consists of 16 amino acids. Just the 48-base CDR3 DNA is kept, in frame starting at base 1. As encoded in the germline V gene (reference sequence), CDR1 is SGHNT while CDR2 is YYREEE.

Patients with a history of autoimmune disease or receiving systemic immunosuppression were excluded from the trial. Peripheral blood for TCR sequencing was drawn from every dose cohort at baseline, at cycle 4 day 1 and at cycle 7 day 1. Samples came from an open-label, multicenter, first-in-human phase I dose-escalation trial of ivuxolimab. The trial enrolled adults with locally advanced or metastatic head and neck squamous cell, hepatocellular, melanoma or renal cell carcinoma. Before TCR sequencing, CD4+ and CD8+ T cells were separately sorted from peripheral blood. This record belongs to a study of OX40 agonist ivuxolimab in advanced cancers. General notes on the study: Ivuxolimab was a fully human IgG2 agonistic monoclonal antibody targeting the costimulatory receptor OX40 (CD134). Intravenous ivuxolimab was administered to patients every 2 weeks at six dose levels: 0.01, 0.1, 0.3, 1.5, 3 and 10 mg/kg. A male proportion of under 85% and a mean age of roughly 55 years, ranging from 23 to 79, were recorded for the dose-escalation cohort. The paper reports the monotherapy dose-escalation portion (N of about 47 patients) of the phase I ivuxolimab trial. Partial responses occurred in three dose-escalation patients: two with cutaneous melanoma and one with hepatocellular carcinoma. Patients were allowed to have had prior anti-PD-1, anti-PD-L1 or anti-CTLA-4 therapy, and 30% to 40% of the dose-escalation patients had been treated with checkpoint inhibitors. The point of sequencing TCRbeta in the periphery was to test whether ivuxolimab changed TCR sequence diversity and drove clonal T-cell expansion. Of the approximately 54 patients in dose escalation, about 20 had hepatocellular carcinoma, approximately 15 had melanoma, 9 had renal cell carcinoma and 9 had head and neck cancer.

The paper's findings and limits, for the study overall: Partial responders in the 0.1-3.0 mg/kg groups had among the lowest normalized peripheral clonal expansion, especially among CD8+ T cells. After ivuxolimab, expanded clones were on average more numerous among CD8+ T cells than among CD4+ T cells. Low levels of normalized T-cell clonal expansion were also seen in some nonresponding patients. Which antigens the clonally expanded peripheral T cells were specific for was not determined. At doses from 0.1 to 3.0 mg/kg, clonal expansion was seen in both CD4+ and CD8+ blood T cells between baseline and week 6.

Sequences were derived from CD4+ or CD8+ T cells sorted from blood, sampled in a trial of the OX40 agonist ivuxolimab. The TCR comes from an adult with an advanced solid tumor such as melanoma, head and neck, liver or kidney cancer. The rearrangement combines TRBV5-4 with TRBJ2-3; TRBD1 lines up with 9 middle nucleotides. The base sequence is TGTGCCAGCAGCTTGGAGGGACAGGGATTATCAGATACGCAGTATTTT. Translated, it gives CASSLEGQGLSDTQYF. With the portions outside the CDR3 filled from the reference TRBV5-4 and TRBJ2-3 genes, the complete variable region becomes ETGVTQSPTHLIKTRGQQVTLRCSSQSGHNTVSWYQQALGQGPQFIFQYYREEENGRGNFPPRFSGLQFPNYSSELNVNALELDDSALYLCASSLEGQGLSDTQYFGPGTRLTVL.